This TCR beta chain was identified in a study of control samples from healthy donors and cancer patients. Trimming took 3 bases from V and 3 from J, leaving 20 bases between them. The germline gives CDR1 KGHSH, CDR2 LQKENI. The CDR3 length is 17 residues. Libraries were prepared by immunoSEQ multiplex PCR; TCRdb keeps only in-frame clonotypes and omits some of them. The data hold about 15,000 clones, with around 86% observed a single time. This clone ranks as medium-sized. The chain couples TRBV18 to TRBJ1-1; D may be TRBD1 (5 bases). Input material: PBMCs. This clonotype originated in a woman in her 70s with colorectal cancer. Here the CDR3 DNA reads TGTGCCAGCTCACCGACCACCATAGTCGGGGGAGACACTGAAGCTTTCTTT. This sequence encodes CASSPTTIVGGDTEAFF.